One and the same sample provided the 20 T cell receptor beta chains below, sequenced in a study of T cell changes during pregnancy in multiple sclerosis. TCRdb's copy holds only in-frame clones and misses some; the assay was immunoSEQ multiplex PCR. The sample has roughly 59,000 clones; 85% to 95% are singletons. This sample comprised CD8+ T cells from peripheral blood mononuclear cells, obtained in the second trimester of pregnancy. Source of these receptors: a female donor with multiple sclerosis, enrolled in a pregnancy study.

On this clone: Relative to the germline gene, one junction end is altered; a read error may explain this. The CDR3 DNA reads TGTGCCAGCAGCTTAGACGGGGAGGTCCAAGAGATCCAGTACTTC. Translated: CASSLDGEVQEIQYF. The chain has TRBV5-5 and TRBJ2-5, with a weak D call TRBD2 (6 bases). Germline V lookup: CDR1 SGHKS, CDR2 YYEKEE (reference sequence). CDR3 length equals 15 residues.

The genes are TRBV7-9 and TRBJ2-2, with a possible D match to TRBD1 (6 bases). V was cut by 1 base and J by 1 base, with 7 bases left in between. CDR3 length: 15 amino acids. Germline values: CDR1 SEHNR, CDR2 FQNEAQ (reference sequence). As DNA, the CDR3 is TGTGCCAGCAGCTTAGTGACAGGGAACACCGGGGAGCTGTTTTTT. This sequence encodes CASSLVTGNTGELFF.

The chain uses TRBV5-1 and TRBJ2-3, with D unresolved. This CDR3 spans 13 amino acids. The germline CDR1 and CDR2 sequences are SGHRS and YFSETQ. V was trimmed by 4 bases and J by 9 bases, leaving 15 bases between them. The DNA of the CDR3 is TGCGCCAGCAGCCCGCCGAAGTCGCAGACGCAGTATTTT. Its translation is CASSPPKSQTQYF.

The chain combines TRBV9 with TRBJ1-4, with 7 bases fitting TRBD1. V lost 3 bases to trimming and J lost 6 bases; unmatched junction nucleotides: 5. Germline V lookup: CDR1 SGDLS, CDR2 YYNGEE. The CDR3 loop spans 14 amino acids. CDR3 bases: TGTGCCAGCAGCGCGGGACAGTATGATGAAAAACTGTTTTTT. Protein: CASSAGQYDEKLFF.

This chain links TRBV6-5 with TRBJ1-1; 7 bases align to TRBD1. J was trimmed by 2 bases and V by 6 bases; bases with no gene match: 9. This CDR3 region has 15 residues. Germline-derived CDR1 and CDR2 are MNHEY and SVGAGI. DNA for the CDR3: TGTGCCAGCAGCCTACCCAGGACAGGCAACACTGAAGCTTTCTTT. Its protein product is CASSLPRTGNTEAFF.

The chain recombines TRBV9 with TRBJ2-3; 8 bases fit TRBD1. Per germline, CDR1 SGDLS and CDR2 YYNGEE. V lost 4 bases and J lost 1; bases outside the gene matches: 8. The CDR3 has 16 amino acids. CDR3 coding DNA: TGTGCCAGCAGCCCAATACCGGGACAGGGCACAGATACGCAGTATTTT. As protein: CASSPIPGQGTDTQYF. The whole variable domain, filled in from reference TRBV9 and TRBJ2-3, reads DSGVTQTPKHLITATGQRVTLRCSPRSGDLSVYWYQQSLDQGLQFLIQYYNGEERAKGNILERFSAQQFPDLHSELNLSSLELGDSALYFCASSPIPGQGTDTQYFGPGTRLTVL.

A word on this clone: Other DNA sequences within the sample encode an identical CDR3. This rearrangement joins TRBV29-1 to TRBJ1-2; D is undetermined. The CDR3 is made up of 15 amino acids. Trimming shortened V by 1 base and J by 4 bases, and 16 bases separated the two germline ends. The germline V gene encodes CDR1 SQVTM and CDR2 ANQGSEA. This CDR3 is CSVEVAGTAIYGYTF. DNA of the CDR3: TGCAGCGTTGAAGTCGCAGGCACAGCCATCTATGGCTACACCTTC.

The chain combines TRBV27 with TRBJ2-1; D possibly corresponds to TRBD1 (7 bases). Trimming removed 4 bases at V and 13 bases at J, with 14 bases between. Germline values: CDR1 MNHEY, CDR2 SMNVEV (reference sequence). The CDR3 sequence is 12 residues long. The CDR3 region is CASSYGRGDQFF. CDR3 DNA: TGTGCCAGCAGTTATGGCAGGGGGGACCAGTTCTTC.

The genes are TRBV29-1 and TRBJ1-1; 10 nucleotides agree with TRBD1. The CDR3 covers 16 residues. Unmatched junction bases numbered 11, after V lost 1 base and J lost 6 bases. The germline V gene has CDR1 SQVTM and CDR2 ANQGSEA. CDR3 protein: CSVEGGDRGRYAEAFF. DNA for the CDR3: TGCAGCGTTGAAGGAGGGGACAGGGGTCGGTACGCTGAAGCTTTCTTT. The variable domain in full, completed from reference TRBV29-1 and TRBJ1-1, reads SAVISQKPSRDICQRGTSLTIQCQVDSQVTMMFWYRQQPGQSLTLIATANQGSEATYESGFVIDKFPISRPNLTFSTLTVSNMSPEDSSIYLCSVEGGDRGRYAEAFFGQGTRLTVV.

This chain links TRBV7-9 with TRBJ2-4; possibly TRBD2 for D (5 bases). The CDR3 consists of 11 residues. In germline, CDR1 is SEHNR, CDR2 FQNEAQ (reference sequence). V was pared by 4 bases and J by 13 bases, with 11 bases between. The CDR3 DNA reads TGTGCCAGCAGCTCCGGACTGACGCAGTACTTC. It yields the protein CASSSGLTQYF.

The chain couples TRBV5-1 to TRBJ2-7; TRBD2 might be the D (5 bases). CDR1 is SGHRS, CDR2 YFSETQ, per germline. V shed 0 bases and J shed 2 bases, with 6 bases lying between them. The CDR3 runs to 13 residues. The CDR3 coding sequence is TGCGCCAGCAGCTTGGCAGCGGCCTACGAGCAGTACTTC. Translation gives CASSLAAAYEQYF.

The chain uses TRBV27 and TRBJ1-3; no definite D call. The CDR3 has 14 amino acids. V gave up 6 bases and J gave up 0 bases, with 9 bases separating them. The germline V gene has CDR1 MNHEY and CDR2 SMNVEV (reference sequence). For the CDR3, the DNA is TGTGCCAGCAGCCCCTCCTACTCTGGAAACACCATATATTTT. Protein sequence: CASSPSYSGNTIYF.

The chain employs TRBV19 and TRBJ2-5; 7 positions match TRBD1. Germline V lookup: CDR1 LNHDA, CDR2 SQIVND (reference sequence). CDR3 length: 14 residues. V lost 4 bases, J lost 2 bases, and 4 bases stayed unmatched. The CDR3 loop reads CASSRQGFQETQYF. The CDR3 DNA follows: TGTGCCAGTAGTAGACAGGGTTTTCAAGAGACCCAGTACTTC.

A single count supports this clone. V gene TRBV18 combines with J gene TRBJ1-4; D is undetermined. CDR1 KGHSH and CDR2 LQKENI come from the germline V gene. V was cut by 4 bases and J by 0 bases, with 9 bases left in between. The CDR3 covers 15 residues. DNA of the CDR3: TGTGCCAGCTCACGGGAGGCTGCAACTAATGAAAAACTGTTTTTT. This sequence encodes CASSREAATNEKLFF.

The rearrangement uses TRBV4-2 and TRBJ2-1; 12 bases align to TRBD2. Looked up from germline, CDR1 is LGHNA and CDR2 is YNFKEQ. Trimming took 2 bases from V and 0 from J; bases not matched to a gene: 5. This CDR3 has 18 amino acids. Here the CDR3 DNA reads TGTGCCAGCAGCCAACCCGGACTAGCGGGAAGCTCCTACAATGAGCAGTTCTTC. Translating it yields CASSQPGLAGSSYNEQFF.

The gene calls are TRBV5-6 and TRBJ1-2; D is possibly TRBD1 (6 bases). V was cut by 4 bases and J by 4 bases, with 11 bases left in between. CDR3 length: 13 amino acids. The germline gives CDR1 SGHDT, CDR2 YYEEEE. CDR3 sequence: CASSPGVSYGYTF. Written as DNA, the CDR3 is TGTGCCAGCAGCCCAGGGGTATCCTATGGCTACACCTTC.

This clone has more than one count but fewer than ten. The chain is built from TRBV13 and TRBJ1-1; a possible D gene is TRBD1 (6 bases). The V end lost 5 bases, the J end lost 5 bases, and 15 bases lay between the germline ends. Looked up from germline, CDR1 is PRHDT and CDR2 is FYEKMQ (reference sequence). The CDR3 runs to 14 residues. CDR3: CASSLAFQGTEAFF. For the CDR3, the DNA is TGTGCCAGCAGCCTAGCATTCCAGGGGACTGAAGCTTTCTTT.

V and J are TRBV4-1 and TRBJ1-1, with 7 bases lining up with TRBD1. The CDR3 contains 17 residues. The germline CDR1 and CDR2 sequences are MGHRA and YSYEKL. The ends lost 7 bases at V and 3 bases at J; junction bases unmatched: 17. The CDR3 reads CASTPVVRGDLYTEAFF. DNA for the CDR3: TGCGCCAGCACCCCGGTGGTCAGGGGGGATTTATACACTGAAGCTTTCTTT.

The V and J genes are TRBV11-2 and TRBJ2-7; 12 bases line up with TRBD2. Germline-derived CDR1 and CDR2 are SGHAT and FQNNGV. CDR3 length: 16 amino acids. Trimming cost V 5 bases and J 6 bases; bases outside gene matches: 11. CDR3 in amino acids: CASSHLAGGVLIEQYF. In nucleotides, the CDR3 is TGTGCCAGCAGCCATCTAGCGGGAGGGGTCCTGATCGAGCAGTACTTC. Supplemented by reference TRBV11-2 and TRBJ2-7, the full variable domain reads EAGVAQSPRYKIIEKRQSVAFWCNPISGHATLYWYQQILGQGPKLLIQFQNNGVVDDSQLPKDRFSAERLKGVDSTLKIQPAKLEDSAVYLCASSHLAGGVLIEQYFGPGTRLTVT.

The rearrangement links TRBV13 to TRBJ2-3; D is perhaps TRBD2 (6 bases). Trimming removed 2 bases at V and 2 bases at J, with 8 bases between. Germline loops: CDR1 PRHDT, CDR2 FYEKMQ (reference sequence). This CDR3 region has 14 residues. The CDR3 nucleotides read TGTGCCAGCAGCTTAATAGCGGACACAGATACGCAGTATTTT. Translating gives CASSLIADTDTQYF.